This TCR beta chain comes out of a study of blood T cell repertoires in COVID-19. The method was immunoSEQ multiplex PCR; TCRdb's version includes in-frame clones alone and lacks a portion of them. This sample has 75,000 or so clones; over 80% occur once, and the top ten carry approximately 6.2%. Germline V lookup: CDR1 MNHEY, CDR2 SVGEGT. The ends lost 6 bases at V and 1 base at J; junction bases unmatched: 9. The CDR3 extends over 17 amino acids. Sample: peripheral blood. This TCR was sampled from a man between 60 and 75 years old with active or convalescent COVID-19. The rearrangement uses TRBV6-2 or TRBV6-3 and TRBJ2-3; TRBD2 agrees at 11 bases. For the CDR3, the DNA is TGTGCCAGCAGCCTTATAGCGGGGGGGTCGGGCACAGATACGCAGTATTTT. Residues: CASSLIAGGSGTDTQYF.